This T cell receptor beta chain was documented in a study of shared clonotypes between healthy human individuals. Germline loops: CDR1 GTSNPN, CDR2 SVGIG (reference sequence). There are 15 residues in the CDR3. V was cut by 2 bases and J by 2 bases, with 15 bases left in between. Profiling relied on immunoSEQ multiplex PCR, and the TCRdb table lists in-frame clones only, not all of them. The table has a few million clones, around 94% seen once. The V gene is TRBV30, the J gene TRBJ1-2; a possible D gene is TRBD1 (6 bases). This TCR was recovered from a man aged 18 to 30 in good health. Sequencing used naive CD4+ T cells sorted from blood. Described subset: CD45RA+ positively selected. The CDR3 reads CAWSPPGVRNYGYTF. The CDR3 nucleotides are TGTGCCTGGAGTCCACCAGGGGTGAGAAACTATGGCTACACCTTC.